Listed below are T cell receptor beta chains from one sample, sequenced in a study of PD-1 blockade in classical Hodgkin lymphoma. The table came from immunoSEQ multiplex PCR; TCRdb's copy has only in-frame clones and leaves some out. The sample has about 46,000 clones; less than 85% are singletons. This material consisted of peripheral blood mononuclear cells (PBMCs), taken before the second cycle of nivolumab. The receptors shown here come from a human donor with classical Hodgkin lymphoma. Each CDR3 is given with its conserved first and last residue.

V	J	CDR3
TRBV2	TRBJ2-3	CASRGSDRGLTDTQYF
TRBV28	TRBJ2-7	CASSQTGEQYF
TRBV6-4	TRBJ1-1	CASSIHSRGEAFF
TRBV4-3	TRBJ1-4	CASSHLVPGQGNNEKLFF
TRBV9	TRBJ1-1	CASSVNPRQGDTEAFF
TRBV5-1	TRBJ2-2	CASSLVPGNTGELFF
TRBV7-8	TRBJ2-2	CASSLVDTGELFF
TRBV5-4	TRBJ2-3	CASSLADQIITDTQYF
TRBV27	TRBJ1-4	CASSSRAGGTNEKLFF
TRBV6-5	TRBJ2-7	CASSYRGSYEQYF
TRBV9	TRBJ2-2	CASSVTTGPGELFF
TRBV1	TRBJ2-7	CTSSQVTGDSEQYF
TRBV6-5	TRBJ1-1	CASSYSGVGVSTEAFF
TRBV10-3	TRBJ2-3	CAISSGTSGSTDTQYF
TRBV6-6	TRBJ2-7	CASLAGPSYEQYF
TRBV28	TRBJ1-1	CASSFGGYRGRISPEAFF
TRBV20-1	TRBJ2-3	CSALGPDTQYF
TRBV29-1	TRBJ1-2	CSVGSVDGGYTF
TRBV12-2	TRBJ2-7	CASRLASWKGPPYEQYF
TRBV4-1	TRBJ1-4	CASGTATNEKLFF
TRBV5-1	TRBJ1-5	CASSFGVSNQPQHF
TRBV5-1	TRBJ2-6	CASSLQPVSGANVLTF
TRBV5-4	TRBJ1-1	CASSLAPDTQAFF
TRBV27	TRBJ2-1	CASSQGWGRSSYNEQFF
TRBV18	TRBJ2-2	CASSPPGGITGELFF
TRBV11-3	TRBJ1-1	CASSSRVAEAFF
TRBV6-5	TRBJ1-1	CASSYSTGHVEAFF
TRBV6-5	TRBJ1-3	CASSYSRGSGNTIYF
TRBV27	TRBJ2-6	CASSSVGIFSGANVLTF
TRBV7-8	TRBJ2-7	CASSWQDNGYEQYF
TRBV7-2	TRBJ1-5	CASSLVTGSNQPQHF
TRBV4-2	TRBJ1-2	CASSRVSGDTAGGYTF